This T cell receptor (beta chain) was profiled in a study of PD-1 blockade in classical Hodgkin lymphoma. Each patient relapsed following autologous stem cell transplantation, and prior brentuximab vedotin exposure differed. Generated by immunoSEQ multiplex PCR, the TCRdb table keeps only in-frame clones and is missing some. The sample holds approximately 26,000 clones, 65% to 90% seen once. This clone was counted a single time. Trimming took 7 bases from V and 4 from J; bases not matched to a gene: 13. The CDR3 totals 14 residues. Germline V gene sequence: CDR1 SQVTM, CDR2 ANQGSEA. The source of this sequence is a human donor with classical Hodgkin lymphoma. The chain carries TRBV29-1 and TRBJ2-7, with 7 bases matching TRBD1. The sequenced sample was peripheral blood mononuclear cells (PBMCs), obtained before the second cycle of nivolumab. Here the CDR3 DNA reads TGCAGCGCCGTACAGAGACAGGGTTCATACGAGCAGTACTTC. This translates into CSAVQRQGSYEQYF.